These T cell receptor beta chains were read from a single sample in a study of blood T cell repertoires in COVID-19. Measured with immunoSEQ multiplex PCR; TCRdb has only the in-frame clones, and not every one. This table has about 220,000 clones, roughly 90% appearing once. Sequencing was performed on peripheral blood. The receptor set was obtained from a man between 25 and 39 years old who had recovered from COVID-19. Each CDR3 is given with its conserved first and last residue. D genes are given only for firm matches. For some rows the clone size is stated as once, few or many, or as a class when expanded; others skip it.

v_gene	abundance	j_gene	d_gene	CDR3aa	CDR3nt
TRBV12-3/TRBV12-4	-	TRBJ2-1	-	CASSLIVRVEQFF	TGTGCCAGCAGTTTAATAGTTCGAGTTGAGCAGTTCTTC
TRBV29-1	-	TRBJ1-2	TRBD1	CSVERTGSYGYTF	TGCAGCGTTGAAAGGACAGGGAGCTATGGCTACACCTTC
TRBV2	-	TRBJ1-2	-	CASSEPQLNYGYTF	TGTGCCAGCAGTGAACCACAGTTAAACTATGGCTACACCTTC
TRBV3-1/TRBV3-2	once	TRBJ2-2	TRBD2	CASSHPTSGEPGTGELFF	TGTGCCAGCAGCCACCCGACTAGCGGGGAGCCGGGGACCGGGGAGCTGTTTTTT
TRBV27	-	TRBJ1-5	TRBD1	CASSLFVGGQVVQPQHF	TGTGCCAGCAGTTTATTTGTGGGGGGACAGGTAGTTCAGCCCCAGCATTTT
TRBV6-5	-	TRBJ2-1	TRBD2	CASSSGGVGEQFF	TGTGCCAGCAGTAGCGGGGGGGTGGGTGAGCAGTTCTTC
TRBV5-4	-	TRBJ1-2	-	CASSSGLRTAHNYGYTF	TGTGCCAGCAGCTCGGGGCTGCGGACAGCGCATAACTATGGCTACACCTTC
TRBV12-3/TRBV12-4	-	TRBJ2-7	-	CASTRPGAYEQYF	TGTGCCAGCACCCGCCCCGGGGCCTACGAGCAGTACTTC
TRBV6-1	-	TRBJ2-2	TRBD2	CASSEDAGTTTGELFF	TGTGCCAGCAGTGAAGATGCAGGGACTACCACCGGGGAGCTGTTTTTT
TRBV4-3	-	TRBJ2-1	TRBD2	CASSQEYGTSGYNEQFF	TGCGCCAGCAGCCAAGAGTACGGGACTAGCGGCTACAATGAGCAGTTCTTC
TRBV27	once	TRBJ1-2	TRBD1	CASSFHTGVGAPYGYTF	TGTGCCAGCAGTTTCCATACAGGGGTAGGAGCTCCTTATGGCTACACCTTC
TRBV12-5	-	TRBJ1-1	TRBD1	CASSILDRVFAEAFF	TGTGCTAGTTCCATCCTCGACAGGGTCTTCGCTGAAGCTTTCTTT
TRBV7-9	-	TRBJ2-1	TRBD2	CASNKAGLAVYNEQFF	TGTGCCAGCAACAAGGCTGGGCTAGCGGTCTACAATGAGCAGTTCTTC
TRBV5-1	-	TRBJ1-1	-	CASSPQENTEAFF	TGCGCCAGCAGCCCTCAGGAGAACACTGAAGCTTTCTTT
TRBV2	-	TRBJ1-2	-	CASSWTEVNGYTF	TGTGCCAGCAGCTGGACAGAGGTCAATGGCTACACCTTC
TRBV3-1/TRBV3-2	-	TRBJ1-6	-	CASSQDRLAYPESLHF	TGTGCCAGCAGCCAAGATCGGTTAGCGTACCCCGAGTCCCTCCACTTT
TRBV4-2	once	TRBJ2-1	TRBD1	CASSLRGTQGPIISYNEQFF	TGTGCCAGCAGCCTCAGGGGGACGCAAGGCCCAATCATCTCCTACAATGAGCAGTTCTTC
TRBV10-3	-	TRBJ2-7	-	CAISEVGSYEQYF	TGTGCCATCAGTGAGGTCGGCTCCTACGAGCAGTACTTC
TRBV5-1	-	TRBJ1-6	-	CASSLEGYYNSPLHF	TGCGCCAGCAGCTTGGAGGGGTACTATAATTCACCCCTCCACTTT
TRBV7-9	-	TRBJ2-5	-	CASSSPRDTEETQYF	TGTGCCAGCAGTTCTCCCCGGGACACCGAAGAGACCCAGTACTTC
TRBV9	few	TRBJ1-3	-	CASSPATGFLNTIYF	TGTGCCAGCAGCCCAGCCACAGGGTTCTTGAACACCATATATTTT
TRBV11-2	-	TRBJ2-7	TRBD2	CASSPTGGKSYEQYF	TGTGCCAGCAGCCCGACGGGGGGAAAGTCCTACGAGCAGTACTTC
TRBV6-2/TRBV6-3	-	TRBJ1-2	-	CASSYSPTEANYGYTF	TGTGCCAGCAGTTACTCCCCGACAGAAGCTAACTATGGCTACACCTTC
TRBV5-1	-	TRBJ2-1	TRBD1	CASAPGQGTTYNEQFF	TGCGCCAGCGCCCCGGGACAGGGCACGACCTACAATGAGCAGTTCTTC
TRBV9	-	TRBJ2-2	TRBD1	CASSALPGGNTGELFF	TGTGCCAGCAGCGCCCTCCCAGGGGGGAACACCGGGGAGCTGTTTTTT
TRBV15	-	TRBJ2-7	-	CATSSRLAYEQYF	TGTGCCACCAGCAGTCGCTTAGCATACGAGCAGTACTTC
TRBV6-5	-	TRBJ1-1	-	CASSPIKGSDAFF	TGTGCCAGCAGCCCCATAAAGGGGTCGGACGCTTTCTTT
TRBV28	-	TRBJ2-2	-	CASRDRELFF	TGTGCCAGCAGGGACAGGGAGCTGTTTTTT
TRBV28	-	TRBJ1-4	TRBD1	CASTLTGGHEKLFF	TGTGCCAGCACCTTGACAGGGGGACATGAAAAACTGTTTTTT
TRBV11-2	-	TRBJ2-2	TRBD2	CASSFSGLDAGELFF	TGTGCCAGCAGCTTCTCGGGACTAGACGCCGGGGAGCTGTTTTTT
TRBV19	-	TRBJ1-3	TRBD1	CASSPRDRGGNTIYF	TGTGCCAGTAGTCCCCGGGACAGGGGCGGAAACACCATATATTTT
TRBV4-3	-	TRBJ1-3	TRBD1	CASSQGWTGRNTIYF	TGCGCCAGCAGCCAAGGGTGGACAGGGCGAAACACCATATATTTT
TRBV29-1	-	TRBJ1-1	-	CSPNRDTEAFF	TGCAGCCCGAACAGGGACACTGAAGCTTTCTTT
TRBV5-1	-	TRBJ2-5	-	CASSLAIGIGETQYF	TGCGCCAGCAGCTTGGCCATCGGTATTGGAGAGACCCAGTACTTC
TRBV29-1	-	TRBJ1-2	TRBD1	CSVSGRDRGEEGYTF	TGCAGCGTCTCCGGCCGGGACAGGGGAGAGGAGGGCTACACCTTC
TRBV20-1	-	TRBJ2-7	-	CSASSPGIAYEQYF	TGCAGTGCTAGTTCTCCAGGAATTGCCTACGAGCAGTACTTC
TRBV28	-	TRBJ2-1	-	CASSPPLPGNSYNEQFF	TGTGCCAGCAGTCCCCCCCTGCCCGGGAACTCCTACAATGAGCAGTTCTTC
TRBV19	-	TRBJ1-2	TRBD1	CASSIDSDRVNYGYTF	TGTGCCAGTAGTATAGACTCAGACAGGGTTAACTATGGCTACACCTTC
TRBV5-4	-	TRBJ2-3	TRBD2	CASTSTSGGRDTQYF	TGTGCCAGCACCTCTACTAGCGGGGGGAGAGATACGCAGTATTTT
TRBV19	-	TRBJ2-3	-	CATNRGTRGTDTQYF	TGTGCCACCAATCGGGGGACCCGGGGCACAGATACGCAGTATTTT
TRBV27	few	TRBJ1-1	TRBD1	CASTTGQGRTEAFF	TGTGCCAGCACCACGGGACAGGGGAGGACTGAAGCTTTCTTT
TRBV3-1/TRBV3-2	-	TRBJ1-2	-	CASSHTGQTPLSYGYTF	TGTGCCAGCAGCCACACAGGACAAACCCCCCTCAGCTATGGCTACACCTTC
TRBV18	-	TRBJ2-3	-	CASSPGSGTSTDTQYF	TGTGCCAGCTCACCAGGTTCGGGGACTAGCACAGATACGCAGTATTTT
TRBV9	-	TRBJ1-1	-	CASSVGAGGYIGNTEAFF	TGTGCCAGCAGCGTAGGTGCCGGGGGATACATAGGGAACACTGAAGCTTTCTTT
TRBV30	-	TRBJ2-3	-	CASEWKSADTQYF	TGTGCCAGCGAGTGGAAGAGTGCAGATACGCAGTATTTT